This T cell receptor (beta chain) originates from a study of blood T cell repertoires in COVID-19. Study in general: Acute and convalescent COVID-19 samples came from the United States, Italy and Spain. Nucleic acid was either cDNA or gDNA, and it came from T cells, B-cell-depleted T cells, or PBMCs.

Authors' processing steps: Estimation of nucleated cell counts relied on the amplification of reference gene primers. Assay: immunoSEQ multiplex PCR; the TCRdb copy retains only in-frame clones and omits some. D and trimming come from the DNA, and the V and J calls and clone size come from that table. The repertoire has about 140,000 clones, roughly 89% of them found once; the top ten carry about 9.4%. This clone was detected only once. The germline V gene has CDR1 SGHVS and CDR2 FQNEAQ. Trimming removed 5 bases from V and 0 bases from J; junction bases left unmatched: 7. The CDR3 has 16 amino acids. Input material: peripheral blood. This sequence joins TRBV7-8 and TRBJ2-7; 10 nucleotides align to TRBD2. The source of this sequence is a woman in her 50s with active or convalescent COVID-19. This CDR3 is CASSLWTSGHSYEQYF. In nucleotides, the CDR3 is TGTGCCAGCAGCCTTTGGACTAGCGGCCACTCCTACGAGCAGTACTTC.